The 10 T cell receptor beta chains given below trace back to one sample, sequenced in a study of shared clonotypes between healthy human individuals. Sequencing used immunoSEQ multiplex PCR; TCRdb keeps in-frame clones, though not all of them. The table records over 1.4 million clones, approximately 97% of them present only once. The sequencing sample was made of naive CD4+ T cells sorted from blood. This sample's subset: CD45RA+ positively selected. The source is a man aged 30 to 39 in good health.

The CDR3 loop is CASSDGDLSYEQYF. CDR3 bases: TGTGCCAGCAGTGATGGGGATCTCAGCTACGAGCAGTACTTC. The chain recombines TRBV2 with TRBJ2-7; D is unresolved. The V gene's germline CDR1 is SNHLY and CDR2 FYNNEI. Trimming shortened V by 3 bases and J by 3 bases, and 12 bases separated the two germline ends. The CDR3 is made up of 14 amino acids.

The CDR3 DNA reads as TGTGCCAGCAGCCTAGACATGACATACACGGGTACGCAGTATTTT. This sequence encodes CASSLDMTYTGTQYF. This chain links TRBV28 with TRBJ2-3; the D is unclear. With 6 bases removed from V and 8 bases from J, the gap between germline ends came to 21 bases. Looked up from germline, CDR1 is MDHEN and CDR2 is SYDVKM. CDR3 length: 15 amino acids.

This chain joins TRBV2 and TRBJ2-1; no reliable D call. The CDR3 totals 13 residues. Germline assignment: CDR1 SNHLY and CDR2 FYNNEI. The ends were cut back, 7 bases at V and 0 bases at J, with 7 bases in the middle. CDR3 protein: CASTISSYNEQFF. The CDR3 nucleotides are TGTGCCAGCACTATAAGCTCCTACAATGAGCAGTTCTTC.

This rearrangement joins TRBV9 to TRBJ2-1; TRBD2 matches at 10 bases. Germline loops: CDR1 SGDLS, CDR2 YYNGEE. The CDR3 has 16 residues. V shed 4 bases and J 9 bases; nucleotides not matched to a gene: 13. The CDR3 bases are TGTGCCAGCAGCCCCCTCGGTACTAGCGGGATCGGTGAGCAGTTCTTC. Translation gives CASSPLGTSGIGEQFF. Based on the CDR3 plus reference TRBV9 and TRBJ2-1, the full variable domain is DSGVTQTPKHLITATGQRVTLRCSPRSGDLSVYWYQQSLDQGLQFLIQYYNGEERAKGNILERFSAQQFPDLHSELNLSSLELGDSALYFCASSPLGTSGIGEQFFGPGTRLTVL.

The V and J genes are TRBV10-2 and TRBJ1-2; TRBD1 matches at 7 bases. Germline trimming cut 4 bases from V and 1 base from J; bases unmatched to any gene: 6. The CDR3 has 15 residues. Germline V gene sequence: CDR1 WSHSY, CDR2 SAAADI. Written as DNA, the CDR3 is TGCGCCAGCAGTGGGATGGGACAGTTTAACTATGGCTACACCTTC. Residues: CASSGMGQFNYGYTF.

V usage is TRBV14 and J usage is TRBJ2-1; a weak D match, TRBD1 (6 bases). V lost 4 bases and J lost 8, with 27 bases in between. Germline V CDR1 and CDR2: SGHDN, FVKESK. The length of the CDR3 is 18 residues. CDR3 coding DNA: TGTGCCAGCAGCCCTCGACAGGCCCTATTTGGGTTTTCGGATGAGCAGTTCTTC. It yields the protein CASSPRQALFGFSDEQFF. The full variable domain, in which reference TRBV14 and TRBJ2-1 provide the parts outside the CDR3, is EAGVTQFPSHSVIEKGQTVTLRCDPISGHDNLYWYRRVMGKEIKFLLHFVKESKQDESGMPNNRFLAERTGGTYSTLKVQPAELEDSGVYFCASSPRQALFGFSDEQFFGPGTRLTVL.

Comment on this clone: The sample contains more than one DNA sequence encoding this CDR3. This chain connects TRBV27 to TRBJ1-3; tentative D call: TRBD1 (6 bases). CDR1 and CDR2 (germline): MNHEY, SMNVEV (reference sequence). The CDR3 totals 14 residues. With 3 bases removed from V and 2 bases from J, the gap between germline ends came to 8 bases. CDR3 nucleotides: TGTGCCAGCAGTTTCAGGGGTACTGGAAACACCATATATTTT. It specifies CASSFRGTGNTIYF.

The rearrangement uses TRBV28 and TRBJ2-4, with 8 nucleotides matching TRBD1. V shed 6 bases, J shed 1 base, and the junction held 5 bases outside the gene matches. The CDR3 length is 15 residues. Germline V CDR1 and CDR2: MDHEN, SYDVKM. In nucleotides, the CDR3 is TGTGCCAGCAGCTACCGGACAGGGGCCAAAAACATTCAGTACTTC. Translated, it gives CASSYRTGAKNIQYF.

The chain is built from TRBV7-9 and TRBJ2-7, with 13 bases aligning to TRBD2. Germline CDR1 and CDR2: SEHNR and FQNEAQ (reference sequence). This CDR3 contains 16 residues. With 5 bases clipped from V and 3 bases from J, the junction kept 7 bases outside the gene matches. This CDR3 reads CASSELGLAGDYEQYF. The CDR3 bases are TGTGCCAGCAGCGAACTCGGACTAGCGGGGGACTACGAGCAGTACTTC.

CDR3 coding DNA: TGCGCCAGCAGCTCGGGACTAGCGGGAGGGCCGCTCGTGGATGAGCAGTTCTTC. Its translation is CASSSGLAGGPLVDEQFF. The chain employs TRBV5-1 and TRBJ2-1, with 16 positions matching TRBD2. Trimming at V came to 3 bases and at J to 8 bases, leaving 11 bases not matched to a gene. Looked up from germline, CDR1 is SGHRS and CDR2 is YFSETQ. The CDR3 consists of 18 residues.